This T cell receptor (beta chain) appears in the sequencing data of a study of spatial heterogeneity in lung cancer. Time point in this sample: sample taken at primary tumor resection. Material for sequencing was whole RNA from tumor, nontumor lung or frozen PBMC, left unsorted. The CDR3 totals 12 residues. V was pared by 5 bases and J by 7 bases, with 6 bases between. CDR1 and CDR2 (germline): WSHSY, SAAADI. TCRdb itself ran the 5' RACE reads through MiXCR, one entry per CDR3 protein. The sample lists about 5,000 distinct CDR3 sequences, 15% to 20% seen once, with 20% in the top ten. This clonotype is large (0.1 to 1%) by share.

This clonotype was sampled from a male donor with early-stage non-small cell lung cancer. The sequencing here drew on normal lung tissue next to the tumor, taken at surgery. The chain combines TRBV10-2 with TRBJ1-6; D not certain. CDR3 nucleotide sequence: TGCGCCAGCAGTTTACAGAATTCACCCCTCCACTTT. Translating it yields CASSLQNSPLHF.